Listed here are 8 T cell receptor beta chains from one sample, sequenced in a study of T cells in Graves' hyperthyroidism and ophthalmopathy (dated by TCRdb to the late 2010s). Library method: multiplex PCR. The data were produced on an Illumina HiSeq 2000. The TCR beta CDR3 regions were amplified from the RNA transcripts. The first round of RT-PCR for the TCR CDR3 was performed with the HTBI primer set and the Qiagen OneStep RT-PCR kit. TCRdb passed the public sequencing reads through fastp at Q25 and MiXCR, retaining productive beta sequences. Duplicate CDR3 protein sequences are folded into a single record with the most common DNA and genes. This sample has 450,000 to 600,000 distinct CDR3 sequences in its table, and just under 20% of those were observed once. The top ten hold about 45% of the sample. The sequenced sample consisted of blood. The receptors stem from a man between 40 and 49 years old with Graves' ophthalmopathy.

This chain joins TRBV6-5 and TRBJ2-7; 8 nucleotides match TRBD1. CDR1 is MNHEY and CDR2 is SVGAGI in the germline V gene. This CDR3 is built from 16 residues. V was pared by 4 bases and J by 2 bases, with 10 bases of the junction left unmatched. CDR3 sequence: CASSFLETGAAYEQYF. CDR3 in DNA: TGTGCCAGCAGTTTCCTCGAGACAGGGGCGGCCTACGAGCAGTACTTC.

In its sample, this clonotype was seen many times. The chain has TRBV12-3 or TRBV12-4 and TRBJ2-5, with D uncertain. V was cut by 2 bases and J by 1 base, with 8 bases left in between. This CDR3 region has 14 residues. The CDR3 nucleotides read TGTGCCAGCAGTTTAAACCCTTCCCAAGAGACCCAGTACTTC. It yields the protein CASSLNPSQETQYF.

This clonotype has ten or more counts. The chain uses TRBV20-1 and TRBJ1-1, with D uncertain. Trimming took 6 bases from V and 3 from J, leaving 11 bases between them. The CDR3 contains 12 residues. The germline V gene has CDR1 DFQATT and CDR2 SNEGSKA (reference sequence). The CDR3 loop reads CSAAGLYTEAFF. CDR3 nucleotides: TGCAGTGCGGCCGGACTATACACTGAAGCTTTCTTT.

This clonotype showed up many times. This chain joins TRBV28 and TRBJ1-4; D gene unclear. V lost 2 bases and J lost 5, with 30 bases in between. This CDR3 has 21 amino acids. Germline V gives CDR1 MDHEN, CDR2 SYDVKM. In DNA form, the CDR3 reads TGTGCCAGCAGTTTAATTCGTAGGAGGGTTTCCATTTTAGGGCCAAATGAAAAACTGTTTTTT. Protein sequence: CASSLIRRRVSILGPNEKLFF. The full variable domain, in which reference TRBV28 and TRBJ1-4 provide the parts outside the CDR3, is DVKVTQSSRYLVKRTGEKVFLECVQDMDHENMFWYRQDPGLGLRLIYFSYDVKMKEKGDIPEGYSVSREKKERFSLILESASTNQTSMYLCASSLIRRRVSILGPNEKLFFGSGTQLSVL.

The chain employs TRBV19 and TRBJ2-1; 10 bases agree with TRBD1. Germline lookup yields CDR1 LNHDA and CDR2 SQIVND (reference sequence). Trimming cost V 5 bases and J 3 bases; bases outside gene matches: 7. The CDR3 extends over 16 amino acids. The CDR3: CASSVTGGIRYNEQFF. The CDR3 DNA follows: TGTGCCAGTAGTGTGACAGGGGGCATCCGCTACAATGAGCAGTTCTTC.

At least ten counts were recorded for this clonotype. V and J are TRBV20-1 and TRBJ2-3; D may be TRBD2 (5 bases). The CDR3 consists of 13 residues. In germline, CDR1 is DFQATT, CDR2 SNEGSKA (reference sequence). Trimming removed 4 bases at V and 3 bases at J, with 11 bases between. The CDR3 DNA is TGCAGTGCTACTCTTACTAGAACAGATACGCAGTATTTT. Translated: CSATLTRTDTQYF.

The rearrangement joins TRBV19 to TRBJ2-1; maybe TRBD2 (7 bases). The CDR3 totals 15 residues. In germline, CDR1 is LNHDA, CDR2 SQIVND (reference sequence). Trimming stripped 0 bases from V and 11 bases from J, with 17 bases between. CDR3 sequence: CASSIDPRGREKQFF. The CDR3, as DNA: TGTGCCAGTAGTATAGACCCTAGGGGGAGGGAAAAGCAGTTCTTC. Based on the CDR3 plus reference TRBV19 and TRBJ2-1, the full variable domain is DGGITQSPKYLFRKEGQNVTLSCEQNLNHDAMYWYRQDPGQGLRLIYYSQIVNDFQKGDIAEGYSVSREKKESFPLTVTSAQKNPTAFYLCASSIDPRGREKQFFGPGTRLTVL.

A few counts support this clonotype. The chain carries TRBV28 and TRBJ1-1; D might be TRBD1 (5 bases). The germline V gene has CDR1 MDHEN and CDR2 SYDVKM. The V and J ends lost 4 bases and 4 bases respectively, with 28 bases between them. The CDR3 is 19 residues long. Here the CDR3 DNA reads TGTGCCAGCAGTTCCCCCGGGGAGCGGGTTTCGGGGGTGGGCACTGAAGCTTTCTTT. Translation: CASSSPGERVSGVGTEAFF.